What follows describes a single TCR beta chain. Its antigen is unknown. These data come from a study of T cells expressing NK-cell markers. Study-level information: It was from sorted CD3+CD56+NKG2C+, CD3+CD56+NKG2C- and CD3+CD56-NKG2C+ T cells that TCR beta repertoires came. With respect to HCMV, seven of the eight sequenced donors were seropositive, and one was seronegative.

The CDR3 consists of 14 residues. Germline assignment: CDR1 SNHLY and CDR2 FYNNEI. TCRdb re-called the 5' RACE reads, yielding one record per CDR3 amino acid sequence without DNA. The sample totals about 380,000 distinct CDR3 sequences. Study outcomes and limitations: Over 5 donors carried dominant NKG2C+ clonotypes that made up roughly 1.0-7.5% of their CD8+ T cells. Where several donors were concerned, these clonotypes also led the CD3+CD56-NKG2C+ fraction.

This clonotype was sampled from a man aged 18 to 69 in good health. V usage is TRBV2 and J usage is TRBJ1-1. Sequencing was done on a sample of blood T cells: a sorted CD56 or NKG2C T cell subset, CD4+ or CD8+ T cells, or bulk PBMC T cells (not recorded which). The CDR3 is CASSERVWNTEAFF.